This T cell receptor (beta chain) originates from a study of blood T cell repertoires in COVID-19. The CDR3 has 15 residues. Germline V gene data show CDR1 as SGHNT and CDR2 as YYREEE (reference sequence). V lost 2 bases and J lost 4; bases outside the gene matches: 4. In the source study's methods: Nucleated cell counts were estimated from reference gene primer amplification. The data were produced by immunoSEQ multiplex PCR, yet TCRdb's version contains in-frame clones alone and is incomplete. The V and J calls and clone size are taken from that table; D and trimming were inferred from the DNA. The sample contains fewer than 110,000 clones, about 90% of which appear only once.

The sample comprised peripheral blood. The J gene is TRBJ1-4, the V gene TRBV5-4; 8 positions match TRBD1. This TCR came from a woman in her thirties with acute or convalescent COVID-19. The CDR3 region is CASSLGQGNNEKLFF. CDR3 DNA: TGTGCCAGCAGCTTAGGACAGGGAAATAATGAAAAACTGTTTTTT. The full variable domain, its missing parts supplied by reference TRBV5-4 and TRBJ1-4, is ETGVTQSPTHLIKTRGQQVTLRCSSQSGHNTVSWYQQALGQGPQFIFQYYREEENGRGNFPPRFSGLQFPNYSSELNVNALELDDSALYLCASSLGQGNNEKLFFGSGTQLSVL.